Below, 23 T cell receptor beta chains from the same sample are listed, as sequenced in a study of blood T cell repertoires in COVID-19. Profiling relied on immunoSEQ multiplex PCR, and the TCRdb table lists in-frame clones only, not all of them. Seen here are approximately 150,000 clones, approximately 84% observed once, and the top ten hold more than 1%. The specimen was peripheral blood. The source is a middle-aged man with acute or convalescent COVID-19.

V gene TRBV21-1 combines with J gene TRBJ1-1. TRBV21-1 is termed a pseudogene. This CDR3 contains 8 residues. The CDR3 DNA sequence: TGTGCAGCCAGAGGGGCTTTCTTT. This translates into CAARGAFF.

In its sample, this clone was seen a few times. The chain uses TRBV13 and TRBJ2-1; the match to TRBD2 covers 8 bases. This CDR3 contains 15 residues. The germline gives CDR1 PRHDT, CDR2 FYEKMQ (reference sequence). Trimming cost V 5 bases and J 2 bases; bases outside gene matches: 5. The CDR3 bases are TGTGCCAGCAGCCCCAGCGGGGGCACCTACAATGAGCAGTTCTTC. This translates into CASSPSGGTYNEQFF.

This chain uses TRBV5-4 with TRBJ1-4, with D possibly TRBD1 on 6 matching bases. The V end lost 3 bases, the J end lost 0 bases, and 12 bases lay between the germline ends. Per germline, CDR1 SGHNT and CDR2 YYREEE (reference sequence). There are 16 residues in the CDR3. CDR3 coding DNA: TGTGCCAGCAGCTCGGACAGTACGACAACTAATGAAAAACTGTTTTTT. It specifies CASSSDSTTTNEKLFF.

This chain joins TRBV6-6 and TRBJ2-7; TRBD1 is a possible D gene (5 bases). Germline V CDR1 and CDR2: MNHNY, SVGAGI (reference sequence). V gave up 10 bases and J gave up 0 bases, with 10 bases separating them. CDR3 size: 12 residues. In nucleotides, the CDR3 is TGTGCCACCGAGGACACCTCCTACGAGCAGTACTTC. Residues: CATEDTSYEQYF.

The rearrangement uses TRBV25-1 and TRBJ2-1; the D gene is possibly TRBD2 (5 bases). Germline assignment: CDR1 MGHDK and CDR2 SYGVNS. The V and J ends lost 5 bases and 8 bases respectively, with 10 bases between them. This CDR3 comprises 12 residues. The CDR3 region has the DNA TGTGCCAGCAGTAGTAGCGTCCATGAGCAGTTCTTC. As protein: CASSSSVHEQFF.

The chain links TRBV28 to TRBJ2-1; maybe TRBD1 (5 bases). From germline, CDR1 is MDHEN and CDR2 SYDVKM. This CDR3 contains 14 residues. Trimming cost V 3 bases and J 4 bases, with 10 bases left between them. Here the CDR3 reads CASSFQKGYNEQFF. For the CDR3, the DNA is TGTGCCAGCAGTTTCCAGAAGGGGTACAATGAGCAGTTCTTC.

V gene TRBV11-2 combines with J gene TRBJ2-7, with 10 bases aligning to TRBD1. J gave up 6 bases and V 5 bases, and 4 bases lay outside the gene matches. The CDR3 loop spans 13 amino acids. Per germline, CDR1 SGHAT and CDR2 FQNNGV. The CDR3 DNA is TGTGCCAGCAGCCGGGACAGGGGAAGCGAGCAGTACTTC. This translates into CASSRDRGSEQYF.

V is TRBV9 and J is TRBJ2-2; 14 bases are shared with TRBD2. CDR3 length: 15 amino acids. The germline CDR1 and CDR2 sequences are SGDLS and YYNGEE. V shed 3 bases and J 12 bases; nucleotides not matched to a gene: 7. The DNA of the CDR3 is TGTGCCAGCAGCGCGGGGACTAGCGGGGGAAGTAAGCTGTTTTTT. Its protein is CASSAGTSGGSKLFF.

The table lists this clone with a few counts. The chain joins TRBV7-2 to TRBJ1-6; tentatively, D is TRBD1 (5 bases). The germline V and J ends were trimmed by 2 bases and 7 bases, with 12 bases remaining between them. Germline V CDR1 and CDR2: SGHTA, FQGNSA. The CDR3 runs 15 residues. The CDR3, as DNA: TGTGCCAGCAGCTTATTGGGGCTTGGGAATTCACCCCTCCACTTT. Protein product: CASSLLGLGNSPLHF.

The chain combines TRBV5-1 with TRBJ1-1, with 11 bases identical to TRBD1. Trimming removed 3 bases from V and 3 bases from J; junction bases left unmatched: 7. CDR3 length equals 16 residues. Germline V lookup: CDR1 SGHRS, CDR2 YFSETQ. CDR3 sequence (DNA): TGCGCCAGCAGCTCACGACCGGGACAGGGGGACACTGAAGCTTTCTTT. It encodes CASSSRPGQGDTEAFF. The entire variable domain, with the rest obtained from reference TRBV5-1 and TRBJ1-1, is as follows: KAGVTQTPRYLIKTRGQQVTLSCSPISGHRSVSWYQQTPGQGLQFLFEYFSETQRNKGNFPGRFSGRQFSNSRSEMNVSTLELGDSALYLCASSSRPGQGDTEAFFGQGTRLTVV.

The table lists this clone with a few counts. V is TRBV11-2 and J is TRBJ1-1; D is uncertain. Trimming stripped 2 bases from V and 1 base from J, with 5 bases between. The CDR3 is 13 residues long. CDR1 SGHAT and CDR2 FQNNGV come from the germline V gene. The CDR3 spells CASSLRQNTEAFF. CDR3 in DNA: TGTGCCAGCAGCTTAAGACAGAACACTGAAGCTTTCTTT.

Here the CDR3 reads CASSLGQQLYEQYF. CDR3 DNA sequence: TGTGCCAGCAGCTTAGGACAGCAACTCTACGAGCAGTACTTC. The chain recombines TRBV7-2 with TRBJ2-7; possibly TRBD1 for D (5 bases). V was shortened by 1 base and J by 3 bases, with 10 bases between the two germline ends. The V gene's germline CDR1 is SGHTA and CDR2 FQGNSA. This CDR3 spans 14 amino acids.

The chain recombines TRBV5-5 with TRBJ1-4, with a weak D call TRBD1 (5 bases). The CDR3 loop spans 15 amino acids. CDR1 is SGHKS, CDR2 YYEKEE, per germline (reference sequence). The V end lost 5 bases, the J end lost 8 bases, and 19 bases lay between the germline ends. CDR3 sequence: CASSYPGPRGEKLFF. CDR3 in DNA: TGTGCCAGCAGTTACCCGGGACCCCGGGGGGAAAAACTGTTTTTT.

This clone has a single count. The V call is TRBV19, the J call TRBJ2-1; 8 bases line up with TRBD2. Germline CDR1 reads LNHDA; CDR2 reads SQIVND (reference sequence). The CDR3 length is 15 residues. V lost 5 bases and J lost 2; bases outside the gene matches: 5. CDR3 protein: CASSATSGTYNEQFF. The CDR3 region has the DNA TGTGCCAGTAGTGCCACTAGCGGTACCTACAATGAGCAGTTCTTC.

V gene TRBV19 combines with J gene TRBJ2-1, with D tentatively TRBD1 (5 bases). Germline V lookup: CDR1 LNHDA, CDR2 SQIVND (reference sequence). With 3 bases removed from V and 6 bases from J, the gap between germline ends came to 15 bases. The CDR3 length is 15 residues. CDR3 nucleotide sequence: TGTGCCAGTAGTATCGCGCAGGGTTTATTCAATGAGCAGTTCTTC. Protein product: CASSIAQGLFNEQFF. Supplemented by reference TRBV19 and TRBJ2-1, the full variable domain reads DGGITQSPKYLFRKEGQNVTLSCEQNLNHDAMYWYRQDPGQGLRLIYYSQIVNDFQKGDIAEGYSVSREKKESFPLTVTSAQKNPTAFYLCASSIAQGLFNEQFFGPGTRLTVL.

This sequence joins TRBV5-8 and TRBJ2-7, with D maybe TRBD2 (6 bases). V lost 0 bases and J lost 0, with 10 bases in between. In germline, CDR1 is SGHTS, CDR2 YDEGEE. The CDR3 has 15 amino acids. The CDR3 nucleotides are TGTGCCAGCAGCTTGGCGGGACTCAACTCCTACGAGCAGTACTTC. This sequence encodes CASSLAGLNSYEQYF.

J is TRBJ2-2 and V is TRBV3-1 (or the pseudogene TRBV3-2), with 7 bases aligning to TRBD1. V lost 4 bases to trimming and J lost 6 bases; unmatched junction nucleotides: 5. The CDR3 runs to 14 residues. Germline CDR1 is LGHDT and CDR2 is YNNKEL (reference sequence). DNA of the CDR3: TGTGCCAGCAGCCCCTCCAGGGGGTCCGGGGAGCTGTTTTTT. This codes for CASSPSRGSGELFF.

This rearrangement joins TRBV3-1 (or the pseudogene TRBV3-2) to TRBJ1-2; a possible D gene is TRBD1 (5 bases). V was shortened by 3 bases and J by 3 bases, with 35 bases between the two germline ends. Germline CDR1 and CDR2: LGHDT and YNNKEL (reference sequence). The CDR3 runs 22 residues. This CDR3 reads CASSHPQALTPKTRIGDYGYTF. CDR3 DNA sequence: TGTGCCAGCAGCCACCCCCAAGCGCTAACCCCTAAAACCAGGATAGGGGACTATGGCTACACCTTC.

In DNA form, the CDR3 reads TGCGCCAGCAGCAGGGGACAGGAAAATTCACCCCTCCACTTT. Residues: CASSRGQENSPLHF. V is TRBV5-1 and J is TRBJ1-6; 8 bases line up with TRBD1. Germline CDR1 is SGHRS and CDR2 is YFSETQ. This CDR3 is 14 amino acids long. The V gene end was trimmed by 4 bases and the J gene end by 7 bases; junction bases not matched to a gene: 4.

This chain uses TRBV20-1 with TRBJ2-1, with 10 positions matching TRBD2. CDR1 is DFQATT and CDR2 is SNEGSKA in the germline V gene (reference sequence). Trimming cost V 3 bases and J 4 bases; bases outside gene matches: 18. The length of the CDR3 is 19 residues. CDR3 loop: CSASPLMNAASGGYNEQFF. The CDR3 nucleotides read TGCAGTGCTAGTCCCCTGATGAATGCGGCTAGCGGGGGATACAATGAGCAGTTCTTC.

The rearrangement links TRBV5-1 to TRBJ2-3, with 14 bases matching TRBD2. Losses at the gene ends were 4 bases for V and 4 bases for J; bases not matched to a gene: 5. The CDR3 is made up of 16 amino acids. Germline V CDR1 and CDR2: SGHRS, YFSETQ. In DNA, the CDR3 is TGCGCCAGCAGCCGCGGACTAGCGGGGGGCGCAGATACGCAGTATTTT. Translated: CASSRGLAGGADTQYF.

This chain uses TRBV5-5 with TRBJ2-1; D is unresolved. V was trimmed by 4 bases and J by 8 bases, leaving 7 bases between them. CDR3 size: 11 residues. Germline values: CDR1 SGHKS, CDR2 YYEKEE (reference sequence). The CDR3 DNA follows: TGTGCCAGCAGCCCGGAGTATGAGCAGTTCTTC. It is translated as CASSPEYEQFF.

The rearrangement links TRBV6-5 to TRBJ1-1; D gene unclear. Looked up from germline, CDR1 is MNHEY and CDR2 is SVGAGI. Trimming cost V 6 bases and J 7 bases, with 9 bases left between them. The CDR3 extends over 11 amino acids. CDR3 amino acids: CASSREGEAFF. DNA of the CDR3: TGTGCCAGCAGCCGCGAGGGTGAAGCTTTCTTT.